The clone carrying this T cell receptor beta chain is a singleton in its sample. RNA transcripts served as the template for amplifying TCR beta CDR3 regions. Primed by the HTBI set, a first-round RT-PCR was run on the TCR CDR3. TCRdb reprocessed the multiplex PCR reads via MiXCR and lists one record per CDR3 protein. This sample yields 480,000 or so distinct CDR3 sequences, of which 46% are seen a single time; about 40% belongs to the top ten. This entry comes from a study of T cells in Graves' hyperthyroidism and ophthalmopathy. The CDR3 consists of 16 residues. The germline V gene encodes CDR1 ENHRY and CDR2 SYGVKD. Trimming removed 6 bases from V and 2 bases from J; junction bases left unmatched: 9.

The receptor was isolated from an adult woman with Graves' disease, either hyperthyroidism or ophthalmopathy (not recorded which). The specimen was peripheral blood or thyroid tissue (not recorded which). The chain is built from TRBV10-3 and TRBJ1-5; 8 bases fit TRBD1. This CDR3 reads CAIRGGQGWGNQPQHF. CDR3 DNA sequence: TGTGCCATCAGGGGAGGACAGGGTTGGGGCAATCAGCCCCAGCATTTT.